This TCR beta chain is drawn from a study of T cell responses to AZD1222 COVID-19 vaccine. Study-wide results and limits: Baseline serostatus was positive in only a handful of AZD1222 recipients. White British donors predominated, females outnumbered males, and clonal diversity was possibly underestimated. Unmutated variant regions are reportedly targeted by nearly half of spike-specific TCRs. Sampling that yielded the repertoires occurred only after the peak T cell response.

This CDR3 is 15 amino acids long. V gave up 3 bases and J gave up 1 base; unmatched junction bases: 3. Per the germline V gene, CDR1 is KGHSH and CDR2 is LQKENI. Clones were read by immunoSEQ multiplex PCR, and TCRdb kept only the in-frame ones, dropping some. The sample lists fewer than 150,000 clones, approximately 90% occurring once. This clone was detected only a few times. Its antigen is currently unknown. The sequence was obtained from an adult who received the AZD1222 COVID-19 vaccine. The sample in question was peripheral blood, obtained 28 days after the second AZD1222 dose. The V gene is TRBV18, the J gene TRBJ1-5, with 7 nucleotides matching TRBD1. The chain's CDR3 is CASSPQGGSNQPQHF. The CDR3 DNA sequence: TGTGCCAGCTCACCCCAGGGGGGCAGCAATCAGCCCCAGCATTTT. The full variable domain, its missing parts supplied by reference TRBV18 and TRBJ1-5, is NAGVMQNPRHLVRRRGQEARLRCSPMKGHSHVYWYRQLPEEGLKFMVYLQKENIIDESGMPKERFSAEFPKEGPSILRIQQVVRGDSAAYFCASSPQGGSNQPQHFGDGTRLSIL.